Listed below are T cell receptor beta chains from one sample, sequenced in a study of blood T cell repertoires in COVID-19. Sequenced by immunoSEQ multiplex PCR; TCRdb stores in-frame clones only, minus some. The sample records more than 95,000 clones, roughly 87% being singletons. Sample: peripheral blood. Receptor source: an older man with acute or convalescent COVID-19. Each CDR3 is given with its conserved first and last residue. The D gene is left open where the match is weak. Clone size, where shown, is once, few, many, or a class for clones that have expanded.

clone_size	j_call	d_call	cdr3_length	v_call	cdr3_nt	cdr3_aa
.	TRBJ2-7	TRBD1	19	TRBV4-1	TGCGCCAGCAGCCAAGCCCACAGGGGTGGTTTGACTGGCGCCTACGAGCAGTACTTC	CASSQAHRGGLTGAYEQYF
.	TRBJ1-1	.	13	TRBV6-5	TGTGCCAGCAGCCTTGGCAGAGGCACTGAAGCTTTCTTT	CASSLGRGTEAFF
.	TRBJ2-6	.	17	TRBV2	TGTGCCAGCATGGCGGGACTGACGAGCTCTGGGGCCAACGTCCTGACTTTC	CASMAGLTSSGANVLTF
.	TRBJ2-1	.	13	TRBV5-1	TGCGCCAGCAGCTTGAGGGGTTTCGATGAGCAGTTCTTC	CASSLRGFDEQFF
once	TRBJ2-1	TRBD2	15	TRBV3-1/TRBV3-2	TGTGCCAGCAGCCAAGGACTAGCGGGAGGCAATGAGCAGTTCTTC	CASSQGLAGGNEQFF
.	TRBJ2-7	TRBD2	14	TRBV5-4	TGTGCCAGCAGTCCCGGGAGGACACCCTACGAGCAGTACTTC	CASSPGRTPYEQYF
.	TRBJ1-6	TRBD1	16	TRBV7-6	TGTGCCAGCAGCCTGAGGACAGGCGGGGAAGGTTCACCCCTCCACTTT	CASSLRTGGEGSPLHF
.	TRBJ2-3	.	14	TRBV10-2	TGCGCCAGCAGTCCGACAGGGAGGACAGATACGCAGTATTTT	CASSPTGRTDTQYF
.	TRBJ1-4	.	14	TRBV7-8	TGTGCCAGCAGCCCTATACCGGAGAATGAAAAACTGTTTTTT	CASSPIPENEKLFF
.	TRBJ1-1	.	15	TRBV6-6	TGTGCCAGCAGTTACAAAGGTGGGAAGGGGTCTGAAGCTTTCTTT	CASSYKGGKGSEAFF
once	TRBJ2-1	.	18	TRBV7-2	TGTGCCAGCAGCTTAGATACGGCCAGGCCGAGCTCCTACAATGAGCAGTTCTTC	CASSLDTARPSSYNEQFF
.	TRBJ2-7	.	15	TRBV27	TGTGCCAGCAGTTCGATACTAGTTCCCCCCTACGAGCAGTACTTC	CASSSILVPPYEQYF
.	TRBJ2-5	.	12	TRBV18	TGTGCCAGCTCACCGGAGGGAGAGACCCAGTACTTC	CASSPEGETQYF
.	TRBJ2-5	TRBD1	15	TRBV7-2	TGTGCCAGCAGCTTAGGGGACAGGGGGCAAGAGACCCAGTACTTC	CASSLGDRGQETQYF
once	TRBJ1-1	.	15	TRBV18	TGTGCCAGCTCACCACAGGGGTCCGGGAACACTGAAGCTTTCTTT	CASSPQGSGNTEAFF
.	TRBJ2-3	TRBD2	18	TRBV11-3	TGTGCCAGCAGCTTAGGCCCCTGGACTAGCGGGAGTGCAGATACGCAGTATTTT	CASSLGPWTSGSADTQYF
.	TRBJ2-1	TRBD1	17	TRBV18	TGTGCCAGCTCACTAGAGACCGGACAGGGTTCCTACAATGAGCAGTTCTTC	CASSLETGQGSYNEQFF
medium-sized	TRBJ2-2	TRBD2	17	TRBV10-1	TGCGCCAGCAGTGATTCCCCCCTAGCGGCGAACACCGGGGAGCTGTTTTTT	CASSDSPLAANTGELFF
once	TRBJ1-3	.	15	TRBV30	TGTGCCTGGAGTTCCCTAGGAGGCTCTGGAAACACCATATATTTT	CAWSSLGGSGNTIYF
.	TRBJ2-7	TRBD2	15	TRBV7-9	TGTGCCAGCAGCCCACTAGCGGGCTCCTCCTACGAGCAGTACTTC	CASSPLAGSSYEQYF
.	TRBJ2-2	.	13	TRBV6-4	TGTGCCAGCAGTAAACAGGAGACCGGGGAGCTGTTTTTT	CASSKQETGELFF
few	TRBJ2-2	TRBD1	16	TRBV24-1	TGTGCCACCAGTGATGCGGACAGGGTACACACCGGGGAGCTGTTTTTT	CATSDADRVHTGELFF
.	TRBJ1-2	.	15	TRBV7-2	TGTGCCAGCAGCTTAGGTCGCGGGAGCGGCTATGGCTACACCTTC	CASSLGRGSGYGYTF
.	TRBJ2-3	TRBD2	17	TRBV19	TGTGCCAGTAGTATCCCCCGGGGGGGCGGGAGCACAGATACGCAGTATTTT	CASSIPRGGGSTDTQYF